This T cell receptor (beta chain) was sequenced during a study of T-cell memory formation after mild COVID-19. Background on the study: Largely donor-specific TCR clusters were found.

Germline loops: CDR1 SGHRS, CDR2 YFSETQ. J lost 6 bases, V lost 4 bases, and 15 bases had no gene match. The CDR3 runs 16 residues. TCRdb recomputed calls from the 5' RACE reads with MiXCR, one row per CDR3 protein. Of roughly 300,000 distinct CDR3 sequences in the sample, under 8.5% were seen once. This clonotype was observed a few times. Sequencing was done on a sample of PBMCs or a T cell subset sorted from them (not recorded which). The receptor comes from a man between 18 and 29 years old who had mild COVID-19 (a few samples of this study predate the infection). Cell type and time point are not known. The chain couples TRBV5-1 to TRBJ1-2; 7 nucleotides align to TRBD1. The CDR3 sequence is CASSGRDSGFDHGYTF. CDR3 in DNA: TGCGCCAGCAGCGGACGGGACAGCGGTTTCGATCATGGCTACACCTTC.